Described below is a single T cell receptor (beta chain) sequence and its context. The sample comes from a study of blood T cell repertoires in COVID-19. As handled by the study authors: Estimation of nucleated cell counts was performed using reference gene primer amplification. Assay: immunoSEQ multiplex PCR; the TCRdb copy retains only in-frame clones and omits some. Clone size and the V and J calls come from that table; the DNA yielded D and trimming. Found here are 250,000 or so clones, 89% of them singletons; the top ten hold 3.5% to 5%. This CDR3 has 14 amino acids. Germline V gene lookup returns CDR1 GTSNPN and CDR2 SVGIG (reference sequence). J lost 4 bases, V lost 6 bases, and 10 bases had no gene match.

The source of this sequence is a woman in her thirties or forties who had recovered from COVID-19. Sequencing was done on a sample of peripheral blood. The gene calls are TRBV30 and TRBJ1-2; 8 nucleotides align to TRBD1. The CDR3: CACQDQGAGYGYTF. The CDR3 region has the DNA TGTGCCTGTCAAGATCAGGGGGCTGGCTATGGCTACACCTTC.